The 32 T cell receptor beta chains reported below all come from one sample, sequenced in a study of blood T cell repertoires in COVID-19. Repertoires were generated with immunoSEQ multiplex PCR, while TCRdb's copy carries only in-frame clones and drops some. This sample has approximately 350,000 clones, with around 83% found just once. Sequenced input: peripheral blood. These receptors were taken from a man under 40 with active or convalescent COVID-19.

V gene TRBV7-3 combines with J gene TRBJ2-1, with 10 positions matching TRBD1. Germline-derived CDR1 and CDR2 are SGHTA and FQGTGA. J gave up 5 bases and V 0 bases, and 4 bases lay outside the gene matches. The length of the CDR3 is 16 residues. CDR3 protein: CASSLTSGQGNNEQFF. The DNA for the CDR3 is TGTGCCAGCAGCTTAACGTCGGGACAGGGGAACAATGAGCAGTTCTTC.

The V and J genes are TRBV19 and TRBJ2-5, with 8 bases lining up with TRBD2. J was trimmed by 5 bases and V by 6 bases; bases with no gene match: 11. This CDR3 has 15 amino acids. The germline gives CDR1 LNHDA, CDR2 SQIVND (reference sequence). The CDR3 DNA reads as TGTGCCAGTAGGAGTGGGGGACTAGGTGCGGAGACCCAGTACTTC. The encoded protein is CASRSGGLGAETQYF.

The chain combines TRBV5-1 with TRBJ2-3; 7 nucleotides agree with TRBD2. This CDR3 has 14 residues. Germline lookup yields CDR1 SGHRS and CDR2 YFSETQ. V dropped 7 bases and J dropped 3; count of bases not matched to a gene: 8. CDR3 loop: CASGAGPGTDTQYF. The CDR3 DNA sequence: TGCGCCAGCGGAGCGGGGCCCGGAACAGATACGCAGTATTTT.

V and J are TRBV9 and TRBJ2-1; TRBD2 matches 9 bases. Per the germline V gene, CDR1 is SGDLS and CDR2 is YYNGEE. V shed 2 bases and J 2 bases; nucleotides not matched to a gene: 2. The CDR3 runs to 15 residues. CDR3 in amino acids: CASSVSGSPYNEQFF. The CDR3 nucleotides are TGTGCCAGCAGCGTTAGCGGGAGCCCCTACAATGAGCAGTTCTTC.

This clone turned up a few times. The J gene is TRBJ2-7, the V gene TRBV19; 8 bases align to TRBD2. V dropped 11 bases and J dropped 2; count of bases not matched to a gene: 8. The V gene's germline CDR1 is LNHDA and CDR2 SQIVND (reference sequence). This CDR3 has 13 amino acids. CDR3 loop: CADLQREPYEQYF. The CDR3 DNA sequence: TGTGCCGACCTCCAGCGGGAGCCCTACGAGCAGTACTTC. Supplemented by reference TRBV19 and TRBJ2-7, the full variable domain reads DGGITQSPKYLFRKEGQNVTLSCEQNLNHDAMYWYRQDPGQGLRLIYYSQIVNDFQKGDIAEGYSVSREKKESFPLTVTSAQKNPTAFYLCADLQREPYEQYFGPGTRLTVT.

The rearrangement links TRBV11-2 to TRBJ2-7, with D tentatively TRBD2 (7 bases). The CDR3 runs to 17 residues. V lost 2 bases, J lost 2 bases, and 19 bases lay in between. CDR1 SGHAT and CDR2 FQNNGV come from the germline V gene. The CDR3 DNA is TGTGCCAGCAGCTTACGTGGTTGGGGGGGCGGACCCTACGAGCAGTACTTC. Protein sequence: CASSLRGWGGGPYEQYF.

The chain joins TRBV27 to TRBJ2-1; 10 bases match TRBD2. Per germline, CDR1 MNHEY and CDR2 SMNVEV (reference sequence). V shed 5 bases, J shed 8 bases, and the junction held 9 bases outside the gene matches. The length of the CDR3 is 15 residues. The CDR3 coding sequence is TGTGCCAGCAGTCCCCTCTTAGCGGGGGGAGATGAGCAGTTCTTC. Protein: CASSPLLAGGDEQFF.

The chain couples TRBV5-4 to TRBJ2-2; D call uncertain. Germline V lookup: CDR1 SGHNT, CDR2 YYREEE (reference sequence). V lost 0 bases and J lost 7, with 7 bases in between. The CDR3 totals 13 residues. The CDR3: CASSLDPYGELFF. CDR3 coding DNA: TGTGCCAGCAGCTTGGACCCCTACGGGGAGCTGTTTTTT.

The V call is TRBV2, the J call TRBJ1-2, with 7 bases identical to TRBD1. Per germline, CDR1 SNHLY and CDR2 FYNNEI. The CDR3 contains 15 residues. V lost 10 bases and J lost 1; bases outside the gene matches: 12. CDR3 sequence: CAILRPGQNNYGYTF. For the CDR3, the DNA is TGTGCCATCCTTCGACCGGGACAGAATAACTATGGCTACACCTTC.

The chain recombines TRBV19 with TRBJ1-4; 10 bases agree with TRBD1. Per germline, CDR1 LNHDA and CDR2 SQIVND (reference sequence). Germline trimming cut 3 bases from V and 7 bases from J; bases unmatched to any gene: 2. The CDR3 is 14 residues long. DNA for the CDR3: TGTGCCAGTAGTATGACAGGGGGCTTTGAAAAACTGTTTTTT. It codes for CASSMTGGFEKLFF.

CDR3 amino acids: CASSVGIRDSQETQYF. The DNA for the CDR3 is TGTGCCAGCAGCGTGGGGATCCGGGACTCGCAAGAGACCCAGTACTTC. The gene calls are TRBV9 and TRBJ2-5; possible D gene TRBD2, 6 bases. The germline V gene encodes CDR1 SGDLS and CDR2 YYNGEE. Trimming cost V 2 bases and J 2 bases, with 16 bases left between them. The CDR3 sequence is 16 residues long.

The rearrangement joins TRBV6-2 or TRBV6-3 to TRBJ2-7, with D unclear. Per germline, CDR1 MNHEY and CDR2 SVGEGT. The V end lost 0 bases, the J end lost 7 bases, and 22 bases lay between the germline ends. The CDR3 contains 17 residues. The CDR3 spells CASSYSIEAVALREQYF. Here the CDR3 DNA reads TGTGCCAGCAGTTACTCGATAGAGGCGGTTGCTTTACGGGAGCAGTACTTC.

The chain carries TRBV27 and TRBJ2-7, with 8 bases identical to TRBD2. CDR1 is MNHEY and CDR2 is SMNVEV in the germline V gene (reference sequence). This CDR3 is 15 amino acids long. With V trimmed by 6 bases and J by 2 bases, 9 bases remained unmatched. The CDR3: CASRRTAGGTYEQYF. CDR3 in DNA: TGTGCCAGCAGGAGAACCGCGGGGGGCACCTACGAGCAGTACTTC.

This rearrangement joins TRBV6-5 to TRBJ2-7; 8 bases map to TRBD2. After removal of 2 bases from V and 5 bases from J, the junction contained 5 bases not matched to a gene. Germline V gives CDR1 MNHEY, CDR2 SVGAGI. This CDR3 region has 14 residues. CDR3 protein: CASSYGREEDEQYF. The DNA for the CDR3 is TGTGCCAGCAGTTACGGGCGGGAGGAGGACGAGCAGTACTTC.

This sequence joins TRBV11-1 and TRBJ1-2; 7 bases fit TRBD1. This CDR3 is 15 amino acids long. V was clipped by 5 bases and J by 0 bases; unmatched bases: 6. Germline values: CDR1 SGHAT, CDR2 FQDESV (reference sequence). The CDR3 coding sequence is TGTGCCAGCAGCCAGGGGGGCGAGGCTAACTATGGCTACACCTTC. Protein: CASSQGGEANYGYTF.

V and J are TRBV12-3 or TRBV12-4 and TRBJ2-7; 8 bases align to TRBD2. The length of the CDR3 is 12 residues. Unmatched junction bases numbered 4, after V lost 5 bases and J lost 7 bases. The CDR3 DNA is TGTGCCAGCAGTCGGGGGGGTCTAGAGCAGTACTTC. The encoded protein is CASSRGGLEQYF.

J is TRBJ1-6 and V is TRBV11-3; 9 positions agree with TRBD1. CDR1 is SGHNT and CDR2 is YENEEA in the germline V gene. CDR3 length: 17 amino acids. The J segment lost 1 base and the V segment lost 1 base, leaving 2 bases of the junction unmatched. CDR3 DNA sequence: TGTGCCAGCAGCTTAGCCGGGACAGGGTCCTATAATTCACCCCTCCACTTT. Translating gives CASSLAGTGSYNSPLHF.

V is TRBV20-1 and J is TRBJ2-3, with D maybe TRBD2 (6 bases). Germline V gene lookup returns CDR1 DFQATT and CDR2 SNEGSKA (reference sequence). Trimming removed 6 bases at V and 13 bases at J, with 14 bases between. The CDR3 extends over 10 amino acids. CDR3 loop: CSATQAGEYF. For the CDR3, the DNA is TGCAGTGCCACCCAAGCGGGCGAGTATTTT.

The V and J genes are TRBV6-1 and TRBJ2-1, with TRBD2 matching 8 bases. The V segment lost 7 bases and the J segment 2 bases; nucleotides outside the gene matches: 4. The germline gives CDR1 MNHNS, CDR2 SASEGT. The CDR3 runs 14 residues. CDR3 in amino acids: CASTRAGAYNEQFF. CDR3 DNA sequence: TGTGCCAGCACCAGAGCGGGAGCCTACAATGAGCAGTTCTTC.

This chain connects TRBV24-1 to TRBJ2-1, with D possibly matching TRBD1 (5 bases). The V and J ends lost 4 bases and 8 bases respectively, with 5 bases between them. The CDR3 is 11 residues long. Germline CDR1 and CDR2: KGHDR and SFDVKD. In DNA, the CDR3 is TGTGCCACCAGTGACAGGGATGAGCAGTTCTTC. Its translation is CATSDRDEQFF.

The chain is built from TRBV24-1 and TRBJ2-1; 9 bases are shared with TRBD2. The CDR3 loop spans 18 amino acids. V lost 3 bases, J lost 0 bases, and 8 bases stayed unmatched. Germline CDR1 reads KGHDR; CDR2 reads SFDVKD. The CDR3 reads CATSDPTGSGSSYNEQFF. The CDR3 bases are TGTGCCACCAGTGATCCCACCGGTAGCGGGAGCTCCTACAATGAGCAGTTCTTC.

V and J are TRBV3-1 (or the pseudogene TRBV3-2) and TRBJ1-2; TRBD1 might be the D (5 bases). This CDR3 is 15 amino acids long. From germline, CDR1 is LGHDT and CDR2 YNNKEL (reference sequence). V lost 0 bases, J lost 1 base, and 9 bases lay in between. DNA for the CDR3: TGTGCCAGCAGCCAAGACCTGGGGCTTAACTATGGCTACACCTTC. This encodes CASSQDLGLNYGYTF.

This clone was observed a few times. The chain couples TRBV28 to TRBJ1-1; no clear D gene. The CDR3 sequence is 14 residues long. Trimming shortened V by 0 bases and J by 0 bases, and 5 bases separated the two germline ends. Germline V gives CDR1 MDHEN, CDR2 SYDVKM. The CDR3 DNA is TGTGCCAGCAGTTTATGGCAGGTGAACACTGAAGCTTTCTTT. It specifies CASSLWQVNTEAFF.

This clone appeared many times. The rearrangement links TRBV9 to TRBJ1-3; 9 bases are a match to TRBD1. From germline, CDR1 is SGDLS and CDR2 YYNGEE. V gave up 2 bases and J gave up 2 bases; unmatched junction bases: 11. The CDR3 is 18 residues long. Here the CDR3 reads CASSVSPHRDRAGNTIYF. The DNA for the CDR3 is TGTGCCAGCAGCGTCTCCCCCCACCGGGACAGGGCTGGAAACACCATATATTTT.

This sequence joins TRBV6-5 and TRBJ2-7; D is possibly TRBD2 (7 bases). Germline V gene lookup returns CDR1 MNHEY and CDR2 SVGAGI. The CDR3 runs 15 residues. The ends were cut back, 5 bases at V and 3 bases at J, with 17 bases in the middle. CDR3 nucleotides: TGTGCCAGCAGTCCCTCGGGGGGCGAAATCTACGAGCAGTACTTC. Its translation: CASSPSGGEIYEQYF.

The chain uses TRBV28 and TRBJ1-1; D not certain. CDR3 length equals 14 residues. V was cut by 3 bases and J by 9 bases, with 17 bases left in between. Germline CDR1 and CDR2: MDHEN and SYDVKM. In DNA form, the CDR3 reads TGTGCCAGCAGTTTCCGCCAGACCGGGATTAAAGCTTTCTTT. Protein sequence: CASSFRQTGIKAFF.

The V call is TRBV19, the J call TRBJ2-6; possibly TRBD1 for D (5 bases). The length of the CDR3 is 15 residues. Germline loops: CDR1 LNHDA, CDR2 SQIVND (reference sequence). Trimming stripped 3 bases from V and 1 base from J, with 7 bases between. CDR3 protein: CASSIRGSGANVLTF. CDR3 DNA: TGTGCCAGTAGTATTAGGGGATCTGGGGCCAACGTCCTGACTTTC. Filled out from reference TRBV19 and TRBJ2-6, the complete variable domain reads DGGITQSPKYLFRKEGQNVTLSCEQNLNHDAMYWYRQDPGQGLRLIYYSQIVNDFQKGDIAEGYSVSREKKESFPLTVTSAQKNPTAFYLCASSIRGSGANVLTFGAGSRLTVL.

V is TRBV5-8 and J is TRBJ1-4; the D is unclear. The CDR3 totals 20 residues. CDR1 SGHTS and CDR2 YDEGEE come from the germline V gene. Trimming removed 3 bases at V and 0 bases at J, with 24 bases between. CDR3 nucleotide sequence: TGTGCCAGCAGCTGGAGCTCTCCGGGGATTTGGGATGCAACTAATGAAAAACTGTTTTTT. This encodes CASSWSSPGIWDATNEKLFF.

This chain links TRBV28 with TRBJ1-3; no definite D call. Germline V gene data show CDR1 as MDHEN and CDR2 as SYDVKM. This CDR3 is built from 12 residues. Trimming pared 5 bases from V and 3 bases from J, leaving 5 bases between. The DNA for the CDR3 is TGTGCCAGCAGTCTTCTTGGAAACACCATATATTTT. This gives the protein CASSLLGNTIYF.

The J gene is TRBJ2-1, the V gene TRBV27; 10 bases line up with TRBD2. The CDR3 consists of 19 residues. Trimming removed 7 bases from V and 1 base from J; junction bases left unmatched: 16. The germline V gene has CDR1 MNHEY and CDR2 SMNVEV (reference sequence). The CDR3 DNA reads TGTGCCAGCACCCGAATCGGGCTAGCGGGAGAGAAGTCCTACAATGAGCAGTTCTTC. Amino acids: CASTRIGLAGEKSYNEQFF.

This clone was detected a few times. J is TRBJ1-2 and V is TRBV7-9; maybe TRBD1 (5 bases). This CDR3 is built from 13 residues. Germline V gene sequence: CDR1 SEHNR, CDR2 FQNEAQ (reference sequence). V was shortened by 5 bases and J by 8 bases, with 15 bases between the two germline ends. CDR3 region: CASSPDSLWGYTF. CDR3 bases: TGTGCCAGCAGCCCTGACAGCCTTTGGGGCTACACCTTC.

This clone was picked up one time. The chain joins TRBV7-9 to TRBJ2-1; 7 positions match TRBD1. V shed 8 bases, J shed 4 bases, and the junction held 8 bases outside the gene matches. Germline V gene sequence: CDR1 SEHNR, CDR2 FQNEAQ (reference sequence). CDR3 length: 14 amino acids. The CDR3 spells CASLKGDRYNEQFF. In nucleotides, the CDR3 is TGTGCCAGCCTAAAGGGGGACAGATACAATGAGCAGTTCTTC. Using reference TRBV7-9 and TRBJ2-1 for the parts outside the CDR3, the full variable domain is DTGVSQNPRHKITKRGQNVTFRCDPISEHNRLYWYRQTLGQGPEFLTYFQNEAQLEKSRLLSDRFSAERPKGSFSTLEIQRTEQGDSAMYLCASLKGDRYNEQFFGPGTRLTVL.